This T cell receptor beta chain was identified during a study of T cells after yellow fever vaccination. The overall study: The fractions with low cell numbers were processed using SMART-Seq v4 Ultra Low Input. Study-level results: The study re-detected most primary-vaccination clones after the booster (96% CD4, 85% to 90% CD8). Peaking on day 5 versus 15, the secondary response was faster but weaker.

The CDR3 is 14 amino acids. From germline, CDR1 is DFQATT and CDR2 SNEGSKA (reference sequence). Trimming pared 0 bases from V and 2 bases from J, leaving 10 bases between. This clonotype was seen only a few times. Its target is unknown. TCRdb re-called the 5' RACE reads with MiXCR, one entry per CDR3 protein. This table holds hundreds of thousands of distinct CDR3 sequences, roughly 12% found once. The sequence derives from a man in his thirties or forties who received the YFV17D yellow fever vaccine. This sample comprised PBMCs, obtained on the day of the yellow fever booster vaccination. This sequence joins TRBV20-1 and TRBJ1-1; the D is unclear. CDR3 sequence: CSAREWDRNTEAFF. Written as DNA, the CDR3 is TGCAGTGCTAGAGAATGGGATAGAAACACTGAAGCTTTCTTT.